The next 25 T cell receptor beta chains were all read from a single sample in a study of blood T cell repertoires in COVID-19 (dated by TCRdb to the early 2020s). Receptors were amplified or captured by the immunoSEQ multiplex PCR assay. TCRdb holds this immuneACCESS table with in-frame rearrangements only. Some clones are missing; in checked studies, unresolved V genes explain under half, and the rest has no known cause. A total of about 310,000 clones appear in this sample, about 87% of them only once. Together, the top ten hold approximately 8% of the sample. Source material: peripheral blood. The receptor set was obtained from a woman in her 50s who had recovered from COVID-19.

J is TRBJ2-1 and V is TRBV4-1; D is unresolved. Per the germline V gene, CDR1 is MGHRA and CDR2 is YSYEKL. The germline V and J ends were trimmed by 1 base and 5 bases, with 6 bases remaining between them. This CDR3 is 13 amino acids long. The CDR3 reads CASSQGPNNEQFF. CDR3 bases: TGCGCCAGCAGCCAAGGGCCCAACAATGAGCAGTTCTTC.

CDR3 bases: TGTGCCAGCCCTGAAGATGGACTAGCGGGGCCGAGCCCCTCCTACGAGCAGTACTTC. Translated, it gives CASPEDGLAGPSPSYEQYF. J is TRBJ2-7 and V is TRBV27; 12 bases match TRBD2. Trimming at V came to 8 bases and at J to 0 bases, leaving 17 bases not matched to a gene. The CDR3 covers 19 residues. CDR1 is MNHEY, CDR2 SMNVEV, per germline (reference sequence).

This sequence joins TRBV5-1 and TRBJ2-4, with a weak D call TRBD1 (6 bases). The CDR3 contains 15 residues. Trimming stripped 2 bases from V and 2 bases from J, with 11 bases between. Germline CDR1 and CDR2: SGHRS and YFSETQ. The CDR3 DNA reads as TGCGCCAGCAGCTTAACAGGGTCTACCAAAAACATTCAGTACTTC. Protein: CASSLTGSTKNIQYF.

The V gene is TRBV28, the J gene TRBJ1-5, with unresolved D. Germline V gene data show CDR1 as MDHEN and CDR2 as SYDVKM. This CDR3 region has 15 residues. V was trimmed by 7 bases and J by 1 base, leaving 14 bases between them. CDR3 amino acids: CASTRAGTSNQPQHF. The DNA of the CDR3 is TGTGCCAGCACTAGGGCGGGCACAAGCAATCAGCCCCAGCATTTT.

The rearrangement uses TRBV25-1 and TRBJ1-1; TRBD1 might be the D (5 bases). Germline-derived CDR1 and CDR2 are MGHDK and SYGVNS. CDR3 length equals 14 residues. Trimming cost V 0 bases and J 11 bases, with 16 bases left between them. The CDR3 spells CASSEYGSVGGAFF. In nucleotides, the CDR3 is TGTGCCAGCAGTGAATATGGGTCCGTCGGGGGGGCTTTCTTT.

The J gene is TRBJ1-1, the V gene TRBV28, with TRBD1 identical over 9 bases. CDR1 MDHEN and CDR2 SYDVKM come from the germline V gene. This CDR3 has 16 amino acids. The V gene end was trimmed by 6 bases and the J gene end by 7 bases; junction bases not matched to a gene: 15. This chain's CDR3 is CASRRSGTGTEVEAFF. The CDR3 nucleotides read TGTGCCAGCAGGCGATCCGGGACAGGGACCGAAGTTGAAGCTTTCTTT.

This rearrangement joins TRBV28 to TRBJ2-5; 9 bases are a match to TRBD1. In germline, CDR1 is MDHEN, CDR2 SYDVKM. This CDR3 comprises 16 residues. Losses at the gene ends were 2 bases for V and 4 bases for J; bases not matched to a gene: 8. The CDR3 DNA reads as TGTGCCAGCAGTTTAACGGGACAGGGAAGTAGAGAGACCCAGTACTTC. It is translated as CASSLTGQGSRETQYF.

As for this clone: Mismatch with germline at one junction end may stem from a read error. V usage is TRBV19 and J usage is TRBJ1-5; a weak D match, TRBD1 (6 bases). This CDR3 has 14 residues. CDR1 and CDR2 (germline): LNHDA, SQIVND (reference sequence). The CDR3: CASSISTGKQPQHF. DNA of the CDR3: TGTGCCAGTAGTATCTCGACAGGCAAGCAGCCCCAGCATTTT.

This clone was seen a single time. The V gene is TRBV19, the J gene TRBJ1-5, with TRBD1 identical over 10 bases. Losses at the gene ends were 8 bases for V and 2 bases for J; bases not matched to a gene: 6. Per germline, CDR1 LNHDA and CDR2 SQIVND (reference sequence). The CDR3 sequence is 15 residues long. The CDR3 DNA sequence: TGTGCCAGTGCGACAGGGGGCGGAGGCAATCAGCCCCAGCATTTT. It specifies CASATGGGGNQPQHF.

On this clone itself: This CDR3 is also generated by other DNA sequences in the sample. The chain has TRBV4-3 and TRBJ2-1; no clear D gene. This CDR3 has 13 amino acids. Trimming cost V 0 bases and J 4 bases, with 4 bases left between them. Germline V CDR1 and CDR2: LGHNA, YSLEER. CDR3 protein: CASSQDGYNEQFF. For the CDR3, the DNA is TGCGCCAGCAGCCAAGACGGGTACAATGAGCAGTTCTTC.

This sequence joins TRBV5-1 and TRBJ2-7; D remains unclear. CDR3 length equals 11 residues. V lost 4 bases and J lost 4, with 6 bases in between. Germline V gene sequence: CDR1 SGHRS, CDR2 YFSETQ. DNA of the CDR3: TGCGCCAGCAGCCTCGGGTACGAGCAGTACTTC. This encodes CASSLGYEQYF.

The chain couples TRBV14 to TRBJ2-7; 11 nucleotides line up with TRBD2. Germline V gene sequence: CDR1 SGHDN, CDR2 FVKESK. Trimming removed 6 bases from V and 1 base from J; junction bases left unmatched: 5. The CDR3 has 15 amino acids. The CDR3 sequence: CASSLGLAVSYEQYF. As DNA, the CDR3 is TGTGCCAGCAGTTTGGGACTAGCGGTATCCTACGAGCAGTACTTC.

V gene TRBV7-8 combines with J gene TRBJ2-1, with unresolved D. The CDR3 covers 16 residues. CDR1 is SGHVS, CDR2 FQNEAQ, per germline. V was cut by 1 base and J by 10 bases, with 20 bases left in between. The CDR3, as DNA: TGTGCCAGCAGCTTAGAAATTCGCGAAGTAGCCATGGAGCAGTTCTTC. Its protein product is CASSLEIREVAMEQFF.

The gene calls are TRBV5-5 and TRBJ1-4, with D unresolved. The germline CDR1 and CDR2 sequences are SGHKS and YYEKEE (reference sequence). The ends were cut back, 6 bases at V and 0 bases at J, with 12 bases in the middle. The CDR3 has 15 residues. The CDR3 loop is CASTSSAATNEKLFF. The CDR3 nucleotides read TGTGCCAGCACCAGTTCGGCGGCAACTAATGAAAAACTGTTTTTT.

This clone was counted between two and nine times. The rearrangement uses TRBV4-3 and TRBJ1-5; TRBD1 agrees at 7 bases. Germline CDR1 is LGHNA and CDR2 is YSLEER. V lost 0 bases and J lost 6; bases outside the gene matches: 8. The CDR3 has 16 residues. In nucleotides, the CDR3 is TGCGCCAGCAGCCAAGATAGGGCAGGGGGTCCTCAGCCCCAGCATTTT. Protein sequence: CASSQDRAGGPQPQHF.

On this clone itself: In the same sample, other DNA sequences code for this CDR3. This chain joins TRBV12-3 or TRBV12-4 and TRBJ1-1, with a weak D call TRBD1 (5 bases). Trimming left V 5 bases short and J 1 base short, with 8 bases between. CDR3 size: 13 residues. The CDR3 here is CASSLGQNTEAFF. DNA for the CDR3: TGTGCCAGCAGTCTCGGACAGAACACTGAAGCTTTCTTT.

The J gene is TRBJ2-2, the V gene TRBV11-2, with D tentatively TRBD2 (5 bases). The V end was cut by 5 bases, the J end by 4 bases, with 8 bases between. Per germline, CDR1 SGHAT and CDR2 FQNNGV. The CDR3 covers 13 residues. As DNA, the CDR3 is TGTGCCAGCAGCCAAACTAGCACCGGGGAGCTGTTTTTT. Translation gives CASSQTSTGELFF. Supplemented by reference TRBV11-2 and TRBJ2-2, the full variable domain reads EAGVAQSPRYKIIEKRQSVAFWCNPISGHATLYWYQQILGQGPKLLIQFQNNGVVDDSQLPKDRFSAERLKGVDSTLKIQPAKLEDSAVYLCASSQTSTGELFFGEGSRLTVL.

This chain links TRBV24-1 with TRBJ2-7; D is uncertain. The CDR3 sequence is 13 residues long. Germline V lookup: CDR1 KGHDR, CDR2 SFDVKD. Trimming pared 0 bases from V and 3 bases from J, leaving 5 bases between. The CDR3 DNA reads TGTGCCACCAGTGATTTGAACGGCTACGAGCAGTACTTC. This codes for CATSDLNGYEQYF.

The chain has TRBV7-8 and TRBJ1-6; D uncertain. V gave up 5 bases and J gave up 0 bases, with 17 bases separating them. The CDR3 is 18 amino acids. The V gene's germline CDR1 is SGHVS and CDR2 FQNEAQ. The CDR3 loop is CASSPVCSFSSYNSPLHF. The CDR3, as DNA: TGTGCCAGCAGCCCGGTATGTAGTTTTTCCTCCTATAATTCACCCCTCCACTTT.

The chain links TRBV28 to TRBJ1-1; D is unresolved. This CDR3 is 11 amino acids long. The germline V gene encodes CDR1 MDHEN and CDR2 SYDVKM. Trimming stripped 10 bases from V and 1 base from J, with 7 bases between. In DNA, the CDR3 is TGTGCCACCTATCAGAACACTGAAGCTTTCTTT. It translates to CATYQNTEAFF. Combining the CDR3 with reference TRBV28 and TRBJ1-1 gives the whole variable domain DVKVTQSSRYLVKRTGEKVFLECVQDMDHENMFWYRQDPGLGLRLIYFSYDVKMKEKGDIPEGYSVSREKKERFSLILESASTNQTSMYLCATYQNTEAFFGQGTRLTVV.

CDR3 residues: CASSQARTVQTNEKLFF. The CDR3 DNA reads as TGTGCCAGCAGCCAAGCGAGGACAGTGCAAACTAATGAAAAACTGTTTTTT. The V call is TRBV4-2, the J call TRBJ1-4; TRBD1 might be the D (6 bases). Trimming cost V 1 base and J 1 base, with 13 bases left between them. This CDR3 is built from 17 residues. In germline, CDR1 is LGHNA, CDR2 YNFKEQ.

The genes are TRBV9 and TRBJ1-2; 9 positions agree with TRBD1. CDR1 and CDR2 from the germline V gene are SGDLS and YYNGEE. The CDR3 is 14 residues long. The junction had 6 bases not matched to a gene; V was cut back by 3 bases and J by 6 bases. The CDR3 loop reads CASSEETGGHGYTF. In nucleotides, the CDR3 is TGTGCCAGCAGCGAAGAGACAGGGGGGCATGGCTACACCTTC.

This clone was seen only a few times. This chain connects TRBV6-1 to TRBJ1-1, with D unresolved. From germline, CDR1 is MNHNS and CDR2 SASEGT. The V end lost 6 bases, the J end lost 5 bases, and 7 bases lay between the germline ends. CDR3 length equals 11 residues. The CDR3 here is CASRRETEAFF. Here the CDR3 DNA reads TGTGCCAGCAGGCGGGAGACTGAAGCTTTCTTT.

This clone was observed many times. Other DNA sequences in the same sample also yield this CDR3. The chain uses TRBV12-3 or TRBV12-4 and TRBJ2-7; D perhaps matches TRBD1 (6 bases). The CDR3 has 12 residues. The ends were cut back, 6 bases at V and 5 bases at J, with 11 bases in the middle. The CDR3 sequence is CASSPGQNEQYF. The DNA for the CDR3 is TGTGCCAGCAGCCCGGGACAAAACGAGCAGTACTTC.

This chain uses TRBV6-5 with TRBJ2-5; TRBD1 matches 8 bases. This CDR3 region has 14 residues. J gave up 5 bases and V 6 bases, and 8 bases lay outside the gene matches. CDR1 is MNHEY and CDR2 is SVGAGI in the germline V gene. CDR3 amino acids: CASSPSGGSETQYF. As DNA, the CDR3 is TGTGCCAGCAGCCCCTCAGGGGGCTCCGAGACCCAGTACTTC.